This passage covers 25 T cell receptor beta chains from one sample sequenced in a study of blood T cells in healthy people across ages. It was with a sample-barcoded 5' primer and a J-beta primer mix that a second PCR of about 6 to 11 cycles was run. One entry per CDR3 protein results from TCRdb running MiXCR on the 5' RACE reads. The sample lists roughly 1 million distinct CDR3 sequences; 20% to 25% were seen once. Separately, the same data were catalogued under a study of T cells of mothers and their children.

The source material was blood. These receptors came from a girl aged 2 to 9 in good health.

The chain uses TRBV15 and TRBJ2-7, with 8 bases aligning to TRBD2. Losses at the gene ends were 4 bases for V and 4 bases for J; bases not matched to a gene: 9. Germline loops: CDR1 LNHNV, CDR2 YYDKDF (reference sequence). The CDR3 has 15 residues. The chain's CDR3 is CATSTVAGRVYEQYF. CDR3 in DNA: TGTGCCACCAGCACCGTAGCGGGAAGGGTGTACGAGCAGTACTTC.

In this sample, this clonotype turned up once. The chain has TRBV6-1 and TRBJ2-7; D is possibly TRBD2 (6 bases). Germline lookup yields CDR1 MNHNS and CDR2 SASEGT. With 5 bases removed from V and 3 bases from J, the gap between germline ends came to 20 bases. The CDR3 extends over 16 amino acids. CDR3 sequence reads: CASSPNGPPGDYEQYF. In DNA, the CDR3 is TGTGCCAGCAGTCCAAATGGACCTCCGGGGGACTACGAGCAGTACTTC.

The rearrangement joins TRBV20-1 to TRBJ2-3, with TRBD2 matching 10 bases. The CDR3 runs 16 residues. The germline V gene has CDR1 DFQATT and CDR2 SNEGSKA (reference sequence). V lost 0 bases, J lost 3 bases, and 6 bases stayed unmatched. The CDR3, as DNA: TGCAGTGCTAGAGATTATAGCGGGGGGCTTACAGATACGCAGTATTTT. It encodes CSARDYSGGLTDTQYF.

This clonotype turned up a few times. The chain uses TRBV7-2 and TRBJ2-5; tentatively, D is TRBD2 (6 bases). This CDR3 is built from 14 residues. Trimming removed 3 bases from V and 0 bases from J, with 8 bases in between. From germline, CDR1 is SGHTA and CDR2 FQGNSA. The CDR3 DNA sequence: TGTGCCAGCAGCTTTATAGCGGACCAAGAGACCCAGTACTTC. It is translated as CASSFIADQETQYF.

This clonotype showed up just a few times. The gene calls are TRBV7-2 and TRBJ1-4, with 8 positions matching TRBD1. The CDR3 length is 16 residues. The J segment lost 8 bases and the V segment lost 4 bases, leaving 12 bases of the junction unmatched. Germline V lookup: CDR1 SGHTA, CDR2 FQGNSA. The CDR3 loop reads CASSWVIDRGAEKLFF. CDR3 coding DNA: TGTGCCAGCAGCTGGGTTATCGACAGGGGTGCGGAAAAACTGTTTTTT.

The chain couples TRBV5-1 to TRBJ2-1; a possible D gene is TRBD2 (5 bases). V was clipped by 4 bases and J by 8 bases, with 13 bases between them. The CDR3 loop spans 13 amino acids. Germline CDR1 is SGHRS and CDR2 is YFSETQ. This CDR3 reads CASSIVRGYEQFF. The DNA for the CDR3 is TGCGCCAGCAGCATCGTCAGAGGGTATGAGCAGTTCTTC.

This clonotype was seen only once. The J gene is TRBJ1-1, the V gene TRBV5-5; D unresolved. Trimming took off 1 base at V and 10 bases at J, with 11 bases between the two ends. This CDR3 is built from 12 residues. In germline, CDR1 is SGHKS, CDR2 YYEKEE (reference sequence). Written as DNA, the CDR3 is TGTGCCAGCAGCTTGATGTGGGTGGGAGCTTTCTTT. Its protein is CASSLMWVGAFF.

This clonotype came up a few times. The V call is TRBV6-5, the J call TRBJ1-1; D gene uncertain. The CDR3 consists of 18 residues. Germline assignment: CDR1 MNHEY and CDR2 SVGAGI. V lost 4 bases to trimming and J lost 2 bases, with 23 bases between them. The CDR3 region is CASSSVPWPGTYNTEAFF. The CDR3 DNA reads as TGTGCCAGCAGTTCGGTGCCCTGGCCAGGAACTTATAACACTGAAGCTTTCTTT.

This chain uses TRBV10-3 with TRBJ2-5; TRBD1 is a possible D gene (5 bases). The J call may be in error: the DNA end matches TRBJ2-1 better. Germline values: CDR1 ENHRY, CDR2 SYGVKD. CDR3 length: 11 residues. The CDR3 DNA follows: TGTGCCATCAGACAAGGGGAAGGCCAGTTCTTC. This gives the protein CAIRQGEGQFF.

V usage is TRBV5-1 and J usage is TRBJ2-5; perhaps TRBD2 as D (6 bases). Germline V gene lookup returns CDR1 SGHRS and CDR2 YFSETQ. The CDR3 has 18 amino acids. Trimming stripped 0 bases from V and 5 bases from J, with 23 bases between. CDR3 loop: CASSLAFPGVSLGETQYF. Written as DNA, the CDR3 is TGCGCCAGCAGCTTGGCGTTTCCGGGAGTTTCTCTTGGGGAGACCCAGTACTTC.

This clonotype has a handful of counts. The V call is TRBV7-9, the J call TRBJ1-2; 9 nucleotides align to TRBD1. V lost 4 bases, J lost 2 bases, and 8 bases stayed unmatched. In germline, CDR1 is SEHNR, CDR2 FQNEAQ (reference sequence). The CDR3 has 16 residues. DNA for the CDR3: TGTGCCAGCAGCTCCCTTCGGACAGGGGAGAACTATGGCTACACCTTC. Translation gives CASSSLRTGENYGYTF.

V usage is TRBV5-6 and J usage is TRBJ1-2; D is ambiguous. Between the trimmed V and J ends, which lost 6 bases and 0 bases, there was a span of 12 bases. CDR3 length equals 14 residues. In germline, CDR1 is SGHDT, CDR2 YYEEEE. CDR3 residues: CASTEGFSNYGYTF. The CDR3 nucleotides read TGTGCCAGCACGGAAGGTTTCTCTAACTATGGCTACACCTTC.

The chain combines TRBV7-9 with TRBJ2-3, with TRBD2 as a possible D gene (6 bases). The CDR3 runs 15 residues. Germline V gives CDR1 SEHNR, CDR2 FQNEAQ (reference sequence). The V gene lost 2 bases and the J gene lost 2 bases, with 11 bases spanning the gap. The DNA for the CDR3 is TGTGCCAGCAGCTTATTACAGGACTACACAGATACGCAGTATTTT. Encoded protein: CASSLLQDYTDTQYF.

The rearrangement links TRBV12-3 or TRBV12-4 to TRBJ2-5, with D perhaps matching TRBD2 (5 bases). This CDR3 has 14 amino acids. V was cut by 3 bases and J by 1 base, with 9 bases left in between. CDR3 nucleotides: TGTGCCAGCAGTTTGGTAGCGACCCAAGAGACCCAGTACTTC. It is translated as CASSLVATQETQYF.

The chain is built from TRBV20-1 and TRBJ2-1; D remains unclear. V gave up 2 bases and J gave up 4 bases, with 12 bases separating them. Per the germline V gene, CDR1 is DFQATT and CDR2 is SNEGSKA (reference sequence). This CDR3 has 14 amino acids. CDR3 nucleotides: TGCAGTGCTAGATTCACATCTACGTACAATGAGCAGTTCTTC. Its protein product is CSARFTSTYNEQFF.

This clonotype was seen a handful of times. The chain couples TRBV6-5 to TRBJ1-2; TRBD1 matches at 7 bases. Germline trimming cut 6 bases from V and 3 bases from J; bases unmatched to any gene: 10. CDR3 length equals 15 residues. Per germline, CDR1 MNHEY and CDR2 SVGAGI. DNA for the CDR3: TGTGCCAGCAGAAAAGACAGGGCAGGCGACTATGGCTACACCTTC. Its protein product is CASRKDRAGDYGYTF.

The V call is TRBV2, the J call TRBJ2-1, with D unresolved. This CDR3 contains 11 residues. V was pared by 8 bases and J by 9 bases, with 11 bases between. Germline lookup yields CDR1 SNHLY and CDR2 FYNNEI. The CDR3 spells CASLLVGEQFF. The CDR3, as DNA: TGTGCCAGCCTCCTTGTGGGTGAGCAGTTCTTC.

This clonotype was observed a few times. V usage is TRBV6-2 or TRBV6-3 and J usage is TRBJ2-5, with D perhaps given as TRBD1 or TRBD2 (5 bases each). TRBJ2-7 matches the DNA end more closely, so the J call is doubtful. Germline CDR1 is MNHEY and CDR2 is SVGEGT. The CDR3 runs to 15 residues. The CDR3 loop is CASSFSGTGSYEQYF. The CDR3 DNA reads TGTGCCAGCAGTTTCTCCGGGACCGGCTCCTACGAGCAGTACTTC.

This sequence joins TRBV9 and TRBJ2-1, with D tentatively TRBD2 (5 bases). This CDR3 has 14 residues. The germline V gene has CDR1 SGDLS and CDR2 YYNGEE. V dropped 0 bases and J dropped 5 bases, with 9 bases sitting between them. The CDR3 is CASSVGGSNNEQFF. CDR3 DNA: TGTGCCAGCAGCGTAGGCGGGTCTAACAATGAGCAGTTCTTC.

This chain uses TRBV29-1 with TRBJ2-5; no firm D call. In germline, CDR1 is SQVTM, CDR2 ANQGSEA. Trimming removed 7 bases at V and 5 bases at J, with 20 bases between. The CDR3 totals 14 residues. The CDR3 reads CSARVGPVIETQYF. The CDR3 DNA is TGCAGCGCCCGAGTGGGCCCGGTGATCGAGACCCAGTACTTC.

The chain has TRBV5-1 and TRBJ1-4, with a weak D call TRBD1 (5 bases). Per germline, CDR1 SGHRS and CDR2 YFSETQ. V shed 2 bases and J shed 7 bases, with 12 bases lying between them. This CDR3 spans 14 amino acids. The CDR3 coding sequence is TGCGCCAGCAGCTTTTCAACAGGAGGTGAAAAACTGTTTTTT. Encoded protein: CASSFSTGGEKLFF.

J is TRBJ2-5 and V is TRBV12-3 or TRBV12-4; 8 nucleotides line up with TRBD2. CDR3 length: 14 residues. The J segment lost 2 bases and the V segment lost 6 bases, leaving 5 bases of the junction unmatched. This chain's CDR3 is CASRMTGGQETQYF. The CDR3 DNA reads TGTGCCAGCAGGATGACGGGAGGGCAAGAGACCCAGTACTTC.

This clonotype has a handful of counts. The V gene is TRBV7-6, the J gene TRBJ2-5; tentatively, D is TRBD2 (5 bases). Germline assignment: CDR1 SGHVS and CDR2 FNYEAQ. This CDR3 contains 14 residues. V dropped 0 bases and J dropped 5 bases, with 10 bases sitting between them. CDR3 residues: CASSLAPGVETQYF. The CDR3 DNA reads TGTGCCAGCAGCTTAGCCCCCGGGGTTGAGACCCAGTACTTC.

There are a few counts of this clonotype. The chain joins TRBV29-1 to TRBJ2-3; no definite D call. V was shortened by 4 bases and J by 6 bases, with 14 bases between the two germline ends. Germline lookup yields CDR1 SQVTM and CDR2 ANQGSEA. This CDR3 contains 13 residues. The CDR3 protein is CSVVRLARDTQYF. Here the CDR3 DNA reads TGCAGCGTTGTACGGCTCGCACGGGATACGCAGTATTTT.

The CDR3 DNA follows: TGTGCCAGCAGCTTAACGAACTACAATGAGCAGTTCTTC. It is translated as CASSLTNYNEQFF. This chain links TRBV7-3 with TRBJ2-1; D not certain. CDR1 SGHTA and CDR2 FQGTGA come from the germline V gene. The CDR3 is 13 residues long. V lost 0 bases to trimming and J lost 3 bases, with 3 bases between them.